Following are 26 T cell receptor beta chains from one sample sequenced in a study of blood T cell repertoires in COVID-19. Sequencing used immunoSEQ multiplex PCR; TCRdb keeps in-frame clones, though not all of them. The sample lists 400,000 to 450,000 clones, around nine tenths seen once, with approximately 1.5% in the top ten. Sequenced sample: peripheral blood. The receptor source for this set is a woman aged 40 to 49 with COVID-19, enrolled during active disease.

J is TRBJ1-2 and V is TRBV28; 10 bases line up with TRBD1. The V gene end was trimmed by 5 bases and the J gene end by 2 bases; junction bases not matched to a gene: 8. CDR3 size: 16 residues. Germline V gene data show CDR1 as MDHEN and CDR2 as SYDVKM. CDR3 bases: TGTGCCAGCAGTCCGACCGGGACAGGGGCCAACTATGGCTACACCTTC. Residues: CASSPTGTGANYGYTF.

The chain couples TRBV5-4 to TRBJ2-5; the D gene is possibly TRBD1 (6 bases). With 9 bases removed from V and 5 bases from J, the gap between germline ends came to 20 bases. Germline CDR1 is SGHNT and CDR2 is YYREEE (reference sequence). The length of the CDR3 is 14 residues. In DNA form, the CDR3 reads TGTGCCACCCTACAAAACAGGGCGGCGGAGACCCAGTACTTC. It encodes CATLQNRAAETQYF.

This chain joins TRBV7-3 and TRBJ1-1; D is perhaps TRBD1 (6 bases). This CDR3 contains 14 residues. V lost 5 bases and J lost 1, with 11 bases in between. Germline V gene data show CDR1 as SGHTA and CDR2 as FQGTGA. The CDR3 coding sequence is TGTGCCAGCAGCAACTCGGGACAGAACACTGAAGCTTTCTTT. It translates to CASSNSGQNTEAFF.

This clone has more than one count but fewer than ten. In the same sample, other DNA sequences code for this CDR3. The CDR3 here is CASSYSLAASYEQYF. The CDR3 coding sequence is TGTGCCAGCAGTTATTCACTAGCGGCCTCCTACGAGCAGTACTTC. The genes are TRBV6-5 and TRBJ2-7; TRBD2 agrees at 8 bases. CDR1 and CDR2 (germline): MNHEY, SVGAGI. The CDR3 consists of 15 residues. V dropped 3 bases and J dropped 0; count of bases not matched to a gene: 4.

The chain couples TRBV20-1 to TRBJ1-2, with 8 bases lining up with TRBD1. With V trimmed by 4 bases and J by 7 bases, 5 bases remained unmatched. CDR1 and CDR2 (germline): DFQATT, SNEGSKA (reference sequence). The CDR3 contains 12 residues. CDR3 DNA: TGCAGTGCTACTGAAACAGGGGGTGGCTACACCTTC. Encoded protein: CSATETGGGYTF.

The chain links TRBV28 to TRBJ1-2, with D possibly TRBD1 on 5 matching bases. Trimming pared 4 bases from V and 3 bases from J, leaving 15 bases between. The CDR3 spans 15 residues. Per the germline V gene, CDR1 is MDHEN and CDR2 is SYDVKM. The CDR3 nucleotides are TGTGCCAGCAGTTACCCCCTGGGGCCCCACTATGGCTACACCTTC. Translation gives CASSYPLGPHYGYTF.

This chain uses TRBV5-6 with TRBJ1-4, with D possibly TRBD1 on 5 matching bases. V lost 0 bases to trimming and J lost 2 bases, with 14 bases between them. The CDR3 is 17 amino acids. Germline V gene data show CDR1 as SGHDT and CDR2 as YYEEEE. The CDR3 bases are TGTGCCAGCAGCTTGGCGGGTTCAACAGGCACTAATGAAAAACTGTTTTTT. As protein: CASSLAGSTGTNEKLFF.

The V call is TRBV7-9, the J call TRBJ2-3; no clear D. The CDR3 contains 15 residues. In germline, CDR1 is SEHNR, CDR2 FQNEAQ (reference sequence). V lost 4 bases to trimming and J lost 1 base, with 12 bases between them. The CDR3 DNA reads TGTGCCAGCAGCTCCTTGACAAGAGGCACAGATACGCAGTATTTT. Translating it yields CASSSLTRGTDTQYF.

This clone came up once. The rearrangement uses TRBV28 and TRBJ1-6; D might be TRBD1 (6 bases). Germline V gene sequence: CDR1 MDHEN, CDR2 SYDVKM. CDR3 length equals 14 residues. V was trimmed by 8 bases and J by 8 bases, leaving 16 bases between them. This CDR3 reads CASARGGGHSPLHF. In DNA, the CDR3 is TGTGCCAGCGCGAGGGGGGGTGGACATTCACCCCTCCACTTT.

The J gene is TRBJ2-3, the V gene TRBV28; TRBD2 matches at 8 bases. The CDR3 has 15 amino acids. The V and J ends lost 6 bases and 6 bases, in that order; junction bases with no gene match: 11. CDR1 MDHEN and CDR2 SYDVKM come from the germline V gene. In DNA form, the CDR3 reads TGTGCCAGCAGGGGTAGCGGGACGGGAACCGATACGCAGTATTTT. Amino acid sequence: CASRGSGTGTDTQYF.

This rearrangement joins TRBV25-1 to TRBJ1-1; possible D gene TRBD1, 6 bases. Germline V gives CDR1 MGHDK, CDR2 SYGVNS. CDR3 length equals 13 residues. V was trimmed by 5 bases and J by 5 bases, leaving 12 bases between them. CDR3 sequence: CASSLEGETEAFF. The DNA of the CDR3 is TGTGCCAGCAGTCTTGAGGGGGAGACTGAAGCTTTCTTT.

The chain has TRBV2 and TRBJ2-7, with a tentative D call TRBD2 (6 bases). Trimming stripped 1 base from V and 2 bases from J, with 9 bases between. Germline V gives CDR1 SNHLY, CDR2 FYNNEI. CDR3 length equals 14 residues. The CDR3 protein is CASSEEGLPYEQYF. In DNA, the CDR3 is TGTGCCAGCAGTGAAGAGGGACTGCCCTACGAGCAGTACTTC.

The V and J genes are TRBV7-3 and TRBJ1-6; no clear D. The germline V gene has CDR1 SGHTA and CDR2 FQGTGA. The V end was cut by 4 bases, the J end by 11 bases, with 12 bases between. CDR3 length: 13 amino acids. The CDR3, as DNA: TGTGCCAGCAGCTCTTCCCCTACGACACCCCTCCACTTT. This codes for CASSSSPTTPLHF.

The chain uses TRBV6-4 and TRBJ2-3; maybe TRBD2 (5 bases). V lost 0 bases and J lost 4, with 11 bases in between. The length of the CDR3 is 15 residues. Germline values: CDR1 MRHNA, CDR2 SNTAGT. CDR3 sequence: CASSDSRVGADTQYF. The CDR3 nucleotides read TGTGCCAGCAGTGACTCGAGGGTAGGCGCAGATACGCAGTATTTT.

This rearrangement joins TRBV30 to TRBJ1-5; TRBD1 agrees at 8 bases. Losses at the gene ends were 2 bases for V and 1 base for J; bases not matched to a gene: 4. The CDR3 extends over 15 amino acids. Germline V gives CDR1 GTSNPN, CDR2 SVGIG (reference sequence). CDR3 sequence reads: CAWSTGQGSNQPQHF. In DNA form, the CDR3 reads TGTGCCTGGAGTACTGGACAGGGAAGCAATCAGCCCCAGCATTTT.

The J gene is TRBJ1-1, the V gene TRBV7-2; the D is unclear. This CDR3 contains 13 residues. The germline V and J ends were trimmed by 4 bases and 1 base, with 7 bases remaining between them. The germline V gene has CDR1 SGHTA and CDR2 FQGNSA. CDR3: CASSYGENTEAFF. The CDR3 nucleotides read TGTGCCAGCAGCTATGGAGAGAACACTGAAGCTTTCTTT. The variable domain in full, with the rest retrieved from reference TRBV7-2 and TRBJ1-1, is GAGVSQSPSNKVTEKGKDVELRCDPISGHTALYWYRQSLGQGLEFLIYFQGNSAPDKSGLPSDRFSAERTGGSVSTLTIQRTQQEDSAVYLCASSYGENTEAFFGQGTRLTVV.

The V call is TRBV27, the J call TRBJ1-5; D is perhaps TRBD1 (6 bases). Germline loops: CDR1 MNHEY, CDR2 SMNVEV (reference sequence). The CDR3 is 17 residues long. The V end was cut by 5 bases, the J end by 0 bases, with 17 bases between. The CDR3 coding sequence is TGTGCCAGCAGTGGGGTGACGACAGGATATAGCAATCAGCCCCAGCATTTT. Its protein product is CASSGVTTGYSNQPQHF.

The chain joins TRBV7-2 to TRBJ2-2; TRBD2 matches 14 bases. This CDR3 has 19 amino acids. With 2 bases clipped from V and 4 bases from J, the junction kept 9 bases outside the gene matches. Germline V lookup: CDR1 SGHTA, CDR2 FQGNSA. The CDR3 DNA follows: TGTGCCAGCAGCTTACGAATGACTAGCGGGAGGGAGGGCACCGGGGAGCTGTTTTTT. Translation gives CASSLRMTSGREGTGELFF.

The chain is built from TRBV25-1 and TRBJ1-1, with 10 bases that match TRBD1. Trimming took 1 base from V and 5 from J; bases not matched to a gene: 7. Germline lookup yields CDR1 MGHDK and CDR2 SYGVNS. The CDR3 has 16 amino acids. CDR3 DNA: TGTGCCAGCAGTGAATCTGGGGGACAGGGGTTAACTGAAGCTTTCTTT. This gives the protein CASSESGGQGLTEAFF.

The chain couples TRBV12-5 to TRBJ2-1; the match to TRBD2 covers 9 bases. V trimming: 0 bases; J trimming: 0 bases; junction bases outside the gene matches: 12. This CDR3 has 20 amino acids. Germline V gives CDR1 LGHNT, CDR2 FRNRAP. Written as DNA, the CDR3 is TGTGCTAGTGGTTTGGTACTGTCGAGACTAGCGGAGAGCTCCTACAATGAGCAGTTCTTC. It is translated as CASGLVLSRLAESSYNEQFF.

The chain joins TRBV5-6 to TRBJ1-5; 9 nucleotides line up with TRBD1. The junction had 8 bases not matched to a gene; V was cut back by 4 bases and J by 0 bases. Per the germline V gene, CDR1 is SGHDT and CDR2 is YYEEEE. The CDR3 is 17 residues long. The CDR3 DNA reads TGTGCCAGCAGCCACACAGGGGGCGGATATAGCAATCAGCCCCAGCATTTT. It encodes CASSHTGGGYSNQPQHF.

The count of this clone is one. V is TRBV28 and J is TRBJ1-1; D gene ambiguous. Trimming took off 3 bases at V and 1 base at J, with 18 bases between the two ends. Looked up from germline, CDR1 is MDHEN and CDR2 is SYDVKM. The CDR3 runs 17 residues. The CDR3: CASSFSAGGFGNTEAFF. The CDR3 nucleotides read TGTGCCAGCAGTTTCTCGGCGGGTGGATTTGGGAACACTGAAGCTTTCTTT.

The CDR3 spells CASSFRGAVSEAFF. In DNA form, the CDR3 reads TGTGCCAGCAGTTTCAGGGGGGCAGTCTCTGAAGCTTTCTTT. V and J are TRBV27 and TRBJ1-1; TRBD1 agrees at 7 bases. The junction had 7 bases not matched to a gene; V was cut back by 3 bases and J by 6 bases. CDR3 length: 14 residues. CDR1 and CDR2 from the germline V gene are MNHEY and SMNVEV (reference sequence).

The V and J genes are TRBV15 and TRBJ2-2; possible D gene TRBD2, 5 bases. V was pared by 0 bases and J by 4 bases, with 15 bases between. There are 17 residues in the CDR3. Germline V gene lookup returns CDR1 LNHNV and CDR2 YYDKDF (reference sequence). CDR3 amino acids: CATSRDGPGSSTGELFF. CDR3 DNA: TGTGCCACCAGCAGAGATGGACCGGGGTCAAGCACCGGGGAGCTGTTTTTT.

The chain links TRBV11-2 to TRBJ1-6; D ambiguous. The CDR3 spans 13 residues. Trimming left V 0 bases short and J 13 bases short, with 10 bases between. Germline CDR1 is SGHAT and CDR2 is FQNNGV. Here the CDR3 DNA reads TGTGCCAGCAGCTTAGAGGGAGTGGTTCCCCTCCACTTT. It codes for CASSLEGVVPLHF.

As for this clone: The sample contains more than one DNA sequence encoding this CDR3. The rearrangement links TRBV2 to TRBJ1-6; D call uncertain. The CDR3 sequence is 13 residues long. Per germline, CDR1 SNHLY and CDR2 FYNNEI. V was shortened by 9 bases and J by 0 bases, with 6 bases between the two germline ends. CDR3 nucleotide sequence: TGTGCCAGTGGGAGCTCCTATAATTCACCCCTCCACTTT. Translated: CASGSSYNSPLHF.